This T cell receptor (beta chain) appears in the sequencing data of a study of T-cell reconstitution after alpha-beta-depleted transplantation in children. Study outcomes and limitations: Once a year had passed after transplant, T-cell counts and diversity came mostly from newly produced T cells. Alpha-beta T cells present about two months after transplant were reported to originate from several hundred expanded graft clones. Surviving recipient T cells and intrathymic progenitors accounted for some patients' high TCRbeta diversity at day 60.

Library preparation (for TCRbeta) was performed with unique molecular identifiers. TCRdb ran MiXCR on the PCR reads and lists one entry per CDR3 protein. The data show around 450,000 distinct CDR3 sequences, under 12% seen once. This clonotype was recorded many times. Antigen: not known. CDR1 and CDR2 (germline): PRHDT, FYEKMQ (reference sequence). J lost 0 bases, V lost 3 bases, and 4 bases had no gene match. CDR3 length: 15 amino acids. The sample here was PBMCs, taken before TCRalphabeta/CD19-depleted stem cell transplant. This chain joins TRBV13 and TRBJ2-5; 7 bases are a match to TRBD2. This TCR was recovered from a child aged 2 to 15 with inherited bone marrow failure, due to receive a stem cell transplant. The DNA of the CDR3 is TGTGCCAGCAGCTTCACTAGCGAGTACCAAGAGACCCAGTACTTC. As protein: CASSFTSEYQETQYF.